This TCR beta chain emerged from a study of Graves' ophthalmopathy and Graves' hyperthyroidism. Turning to the study itself: Peripheral blood was collected at initial diagnosis, before any treatment.

Study-wide results and caveats: Blood samples also showed most expanded thyroid clonotypes exceeding 0.001 frequency. Sensitivity of roughly 88% and specificity of nearly 82% were achieved when a 13-signature model separated ophthalmopathy from stable hyperthyroidism. Prediction of ophthalmopathy progression reached around 71% sensitivity and around 72% specificity.

Scientists amplified the TCR beta CDR3 regions from RNA transcripts. An initial RT-PCR round employing HTBI primers preceded a second-round multiplex PCR. Via MiXCR, TCRdb re-called the multiplex PCR reads, giving one row per CDR3 protein. The data contain some 360,000 distinct CDR3 sequences, 15% to 20% of them singletons. This clonotype was seen repeatedly, ten times or more. Its cognate antigen is unknown. V dropped 4 bases and J dropped 1 base, with 14 bases sitting between them. This CDR3 contains 15 residues. The germline V gene has CDR1 SGDLS and CDR2 YYNGEE. The TCR comes from an adult woman with stable Graves' hyperthyroidism. The genes are TRBV9 and TRBJ1-1; D gene uncertain. Material for sequencing was peripheral blood. CDR3 residues: CASSPPGFGNTEAFF. CDR3 DNA sequence: TGTGCCAGCAGCCCACCCGGTTTCGGGAACACTGAAGCTTTCTTT.